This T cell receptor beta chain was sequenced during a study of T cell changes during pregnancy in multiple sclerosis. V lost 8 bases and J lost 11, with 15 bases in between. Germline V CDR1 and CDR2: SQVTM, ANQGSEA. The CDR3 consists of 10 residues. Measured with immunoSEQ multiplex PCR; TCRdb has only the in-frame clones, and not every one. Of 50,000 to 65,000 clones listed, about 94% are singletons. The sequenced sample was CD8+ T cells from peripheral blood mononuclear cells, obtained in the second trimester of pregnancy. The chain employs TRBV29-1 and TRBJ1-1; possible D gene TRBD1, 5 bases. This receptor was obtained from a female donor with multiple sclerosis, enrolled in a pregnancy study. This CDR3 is CSPWKGRAFF. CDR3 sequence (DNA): TGCAGCCCTTGGAAGGGGAGGGCTTTCTTT.